The 17 T cell receptor beta chains given below trace back to one sample, sequenced in a study of monozygotic twins with cystic fibrosis. The protocol was immunoSEQ multiplex PCR, while the TCRdb copy is restricted to in-frame clones and leaves out a portion. The sample contains fewer than 30,000 clones, about nine tenths of which appear only once. Sequencing used blood. The receptors derive from a girl aged 2 to 9 with cystic fibrosis.

The rearrangement links TRBV4-3 to TRBJ1-2, with 7 bases aligning to TRBD1. The CDR3 spans 16 residues. After removal of 1 base from V and 2 bases from J, the junction contained 7 bases not matched to a gene. Germline V gives CDR1 LGHNA, CDR2 YSLEER. This CDR3 is CASSQGGTATNYGYTF. The DNA for the CDR3 is TGCGCCAGCAGCCAAGGGGGGACAGCCACCAACTATGGCTACACCTTC.

The V call is TRBV19, the J call TRBJ2-2; D is perhaps TRBD1 (5 bases). Trimming cost V 6 bases and J 0 bases, with 11 bases left between them. CDR1 is LNHDA, CDR2 SQIVND, per germline (reference sequence). CDR3 length equals 15 residues. The CDR3 nucleotides are TGTGCCAGTAGGGCGGAGACAGCGAACACCGGGGAGCTGTTTTTT. Translating it yields CASRAETANTGELFF.

CDR3 sequence reads: CSATYTGLAEAFF. CDR3 coding DNA: TGCAGCGCTACCTATACAGGGCTGGCTGAAGCTTTCTTT. The V and J genes are TRBV29-1 and TRBJ1-1, with a tentative D call TRBD1 (6 bases). Germline-derived CDR1 and CDR2 are SQVTM and ANQGSEA. The CDR3 totals 13 residues. Trimming removed 7 bases from V and 6 bases from J, with 18 bases in between.

As DNA, the CDR3 is TGTGCCAGCAGCCTTGCTGCGAGCTCCTACGAGCAGTACTTC. It codes for CASSLAASSYEQYF. This chain joins TRBV7-3 and TRBJ2-7, with D unresolved. Germline CDR1 SGHTA, CDR2 FQGTGA. The CDR3 contains 14 residues. V was pared by 5 bases and J by 0 bases, with 11 bases between.

This clone was picked up one time. The chain joins TRBV7-2 to TRBJ2-6, with D hard to call. Trimming shortened V by 7 bases and J by 0 bases, and 10 bases separated the two germline ends. The CDR3 is 15 residues long. Germline CDR1 and CDR2: SGHTA and FQGNSA. CDR3 sequence: CASTPTVSGANVLTF. In nucleotides, the CDR3 is TGTGCCAGCACCCCTACCGTCTCTGGGGCCAACGTCCTGACTTTC.

This chain connects TRBV29-1 to TRBJ2-2; 7 bases match TRBD1. The CDR3 runs to 14 residues. The J segment lost 6 bases and the V segment lost 4 bases, leaving 8 bases of the junction unmatched. Germline V gene lookup returns CDR1 SQVTM and CDR2 ANQGSEA. The CDR3 sequence is CSVAGRGQSGELFF. Written as DNA, the CDR3 is TGCAGCGTTGCGGGTAGGGGGCAATCCGGGGAGCTGTTTTTT.

The chain couples TRBV4-1 to TRBJ1-6; 7 nucleotides match TRBD1. The germline V gene encodes CDR1 MGHRA and CDR2 YSYEKL. The CDR3 runs 15 residues. The V segment lost 3 bases and the J segment 9 bases; nucleotides outside the gene matches: 8. CDR3 DNA sequence: TGCGCCAGCAGCCATCAAGACAGGGAGGGTTCACCCCTCCACTTT. Translation: CASSHQDREGSPLHF.

V and J are TRBV19 and TRBJ2-7; D possibly corresponds to TRBD2 (6 bases). The germline gives CDR1 LNHDA, CDR2 SQIVND (reference sequence). Trimming shortened V by 6 bases and J by 5 bases, and 17 bases separated the two germline ends. This CDR3 region has 14 residues. The CDR3 spells CASSPIGWGDEQYF. The CDR3 DNA is TGTGCCAGTAGCCCCATAGGGTGGGGGGACGAGCAGTACTTC.

The chain joins TRBV23-1 to TRBJ2-2; 8 bases align to TRBD1. TRBV23-1 is placed among ORFs of uncertain function. This CDR3 region has 17 residues. The trim removed 4 bases at V and 0 bases at J, leaving 7 bases unmatched. The CDR3 DNA sequence: TGCGCCAGCAGTCGGTCCCAACAGGGGGCGAACACCGGGGAGCTGTTTTTT. Translating it yields CASSRSQQGANTGELFF.

This clone was seen a few times. The chain carries TRBV2 and TRBJ1-3; D is uncertain. The germline CDR1 and CDR2 sequences are SNHLY and FYNNEI. The CDR3 sequence is 15 residues long. The V end lost 3 bases, the J end lost 2 bases, and 11 bases lay between the germline ends. The CDR3 region has the DNA TGTGCCAGCAGTGATCCGGGCACCACTGGAAACACCATATATTTT. Translating gives CASSDPGTTGNTIYF.

The gene calls are TRBV6-1 and TRBJ2-6, with D maybe TRBD1 (5 bases). With 4 bases removed from V and 0 bases from J, the gap between germline ends came to 13 bases. Germline V lookup: CDR1 MNHNS, CDR2 SASEGT. The CDR3 spans 17 residues. The DNA of the CDR3 is TGTGCCAGCAGTGCGCAGGGTAGTGGCTCTGGGGCCAACGTCCTGACTTTC. Its protein is CASSAQGSGSGANVLTF.

V usage is TRBV25-1 and J usage is TRBJ1-2; 8 positions match TRBD1. Germline CDR1 is MGHDK and CDR2 is SYGVNS. V gave up 6 bases and J gave up 4 bases; unmatched junction bases: 7. The CDR3 loop spans 14 amino acids. In nucleotides, the CDR3 is TGTGCCAGCAGACCCCGACAGGGGCTCTATGGCTACACCTTC. It codes for CASRPRQGLYGYTF.

This clone came up once. The chain has TRBV6-5 and TRBJ2-5; D not resolved. This CDR3 region has 14 residues. CDR1 is MNHEY, CDR2 SVGAGI, per germline. Trimming removed 0 bases at V and 4 bases at J, with 9 bases between. The CDR3 DNA is TGTGCCAGCAGTTACTCCGAGGTCGGAGAGACCCAGTACTTC. It specifies CASSYSEVGETQYF.

The chain has TRBV4-1 and TRBJ2-3, with D unclear. This CDR3 comprises 14 residues. V was trimmed by 5 bases and J by 2 bases, leaving 11 bases between them. CDR1 and CDR2 (germline): MGHRA, YSYEKL. CDR3 in DNA: TGCGCCAGCAGCGCTAGGGTGGTCACAGATACGCAGTATTTT. It translates to CASSARVVTDTQYF.

The chain couples TRBV11-1 to TRBJ2-7; D remains ambiguous. Germline lookup yields CDR1 SGHAT and CDR2 FQDESV (reference sequence). Trimming took 3 bases from V and 8 from J, leaving 20 bases between them. CDR3 size: 15 residues. DNA for the CDR3: TGTGCCAGCAGCTTGGCACAAAGCCTCTCCGGGCAGCAGTACTTC. Its translation: CASSLAQSLSGQQYF.

The V and J genes are TRBV4-2 and TRBJ2-1; TRBD2 matches 12 bases. Germline CDR1 and CDR2: LGHNA and YNFKEQ. J gave up 1 base and V 0 bases, and 13 bases lay outside the gene matches. The CDR3 totals 21 residues. CDR3 region: CASSQDLLTSGGSSSYNEQFF. As DNA, the CDR3 is TGTGCCAGCAGCCAAGATCTTTTGACTAGCGGGGGATCATCTTCCTACAATGAGCAGTTCTTC.

The V call is TRBV14, the J call TRBJ2-7; tentatively, D is TRBD1 or TRBD2 (5 bases each). This CDR3 spans 12 amino acids. From germline, CDR1 is SGHDN and CDR2 FVKESK. Trimming cost V 4 bases and J 7 bases, with 11 bases left between them. The CDR3 DNA reads TGTGCCAGCAGCCTTAATGGGGGAGAGCAGTACTTC. It translates to CASSLNGGEQYF.